This is a list of T cell receptor beta chains from one sample in a study of blood T cell repertoires in COVID-19. Produced via immunoSEQ multiplex PCR; TCRdb's table is partial and in-frame only. Of approximately 220,000 clones in the sample, about 86% are singletons; the top ten hold about 4.1%. Sample: PBMCs or T cells enriched from blood (not recorded which). These TCRs come from a middle-aged woman with acute COVID-19. The CDR3 runs from the conserved cysteine through the conserved F or W. A D gene is named only where the DNA matches it firmly. Only part of the rows carry a size: once, few, many, or a class if the clone is expanded.

D	V	size	J	CDR3	DNA
NA	TRBV28	NA	TRBJ1-2	CASSSGAEGDTF	TGTGCCAGCAGTTCCGGGGCCGAGGGGGACACCTTC
NA	TRBV19	NA	TRBJ1-2	CASSIWSGYTF	TGTGCCAGTAGTATTTGGAGTGGCTACACCTTC
TRBD2	TRBV4-2	NA	TRBJ2-7	CASSQDGGSAYEQYF	TGTGCCAGCAGCCAAGACGGCGGGAGCGCCTACGAGCAGTACTTC
NA	TRBV7-8	few	TRBJ2-2	CASSLVLSRGTGELFF	TGTGCCAGCAGCTTAGTTCTCTCCCGGGGTACCGGGGAGCTGTTTTTT
NA	TRBV14	NA	TRBJ1-3	CASSPSRSGNTIYF	TGTGCCAGCAGCCCCTCCCGCTCTGGAAACACCATATATTTT
NA	TRBV7-9	once	TRBJ1-2	CASSLDLSGGYGYTF	TGTGCCAGCAGCTTAGACCTGTCGGGAGGTTATGGCTACACCTTC
NA	TRBV27	NA	TRBJ1-1	CASSFGTRAGNTEAFF	TGTGCCAGCAGTTTCGGCACGCGGGCAGGGAACACTGAAGCTTTCTTT
TRBD2	TRBV11-2	few	TRBJ2-7	CASSFGTSGRLNEQYF	TGTGCCAGCAGCTTCGGGACTAGCGGGAGGTTGAACGAGCAGTACTTC
NA	TRBV18	NA	TRBJ2-1	CASSPTVYNEQFF	TGTGCCAGCTCACCTACTGTATACAATGAGCAGTTCTTC
TRBD1	TRBV7-2	once	TRBJ2-3	CASSMGTGASTDTQYF	TGTGCCAGCAGCATGGGGACAGGGGCCAGCACAGATACGCAGTATTTT
TRBD2	TRBV28	few	TRBJ2-2	CASRGLAGPTGELFF	TGTGCCAGCAGGGGACTAGCGGGACCCACCGGGGAGCTGTTTTTT
NA	TRBV6-2/TRBV6-3	NA	TRBJ2-1	CASSRQSLLVYEQFF	TGTGCCAGCAGTCGACAGAGCCTATTAGTCTATGAGCAGTTCTTC
TRBD1	TRBV19	NA	TRBJ2-2	CASRSGTGGIGELFF	TGTGCCAGTAGGTCCGGGACAGGGGGGATCGGGGAGCTGTTTTTT
NA	TRBV14	NA	TRBJ2-2	CASSRQTGTNTGELFF	TGTGCCAGCAGCCGCCAAACAGGGACGAACACCGGGGAGCTGTTTTTT
TRBD1	TRBV19	NA	TRBJ1-5	CASSIGSGGGNQPQHF	TGTGCCAGTAGTATAGGCTCAGGGGGTGGCAATCAGCCCCAGCATTTT
TRBD2	TRBV11-2	NA	TRBJ2-1	CASSLTSGILGYPGNEQFF	TGTGCCAGCAGCTTGACTAGCGGGATCCTTGGGTATCCCGGCAATGAGCAGTTCTTC
NA	TRBV2	few	TRBJ1-5	CASSEERGDDQPQHF	TGTGCCAGCAGTGAGGAACGCGGCGACGATCAGCCCCAGCATTTT